This T cell receptor (beta chain) was observed in a study of blood T cells in healthy people across ages. PCR was performed a second time for about 6 to 12 cycles using a sample-barcoded 5' primer and a J-beta primer mix. From the 5' RACE reads, TCRdb called clonotypes with MiXCR, one entry per CDR3 protein. The table includes about 940,000 distinct CDR3 sequences, roughly 48% detected once. Donors gave about 9.3 milliliters of peripheral blood apiece. The CDR3 length is 19 residues. V shed 0 bases and J shed 1 base, with 21 bases lying between them. The TCR originated in a man in his thirties or forties in good health. J is TRBJ1-1 and V is TRBV12-3 or TRBV12-4; D gene unclear. The material sequenced was blood. The CDR3 loop is CASSLASPSEMGANTEAFF. The CDR3 region has the DNA TGTGCCAGCAGTTTAGCTAGCCCTAGTGAGATGGGCGCGAACACTGAAGCTTTCTTT.